This TCR beta chain was captured in a study of cytomegalovirus exposure and HLA in healthy donors. The study, taken as a whole, reports: Later analysis suggested most CMV-associated TCR beta chains were HLA-restricted.

It was with 60 Vbeta and 13 Jbeta primers that the PCR ran. Produced via immunoSEQ multiplex PCR; TCRdb's table is partial and in-frame only. The ten top clones account for 0.45% to 0.6%, within a sample of 100,000 or so clones. Donors were ostensibly healthy at sampling, although undocumented immune exposures were probable. The CDR3 runs 11 residues. Germline-derived CDR1 and CDR2 are GTSNPN and SVGIG (reference sequence). V lost 5 bases and J 1 base, leaving 5 bases between the germline ends. A note on this clone: Its antigen is unidentified.

This receptor was identified in a man aged 50-59 years in good health and CMV-seronegative. Sequencing used PBMCs. This chain connects TRBV30 to TRBJ1-1; tentatively, D is TRBD1 (5 bases). The CDR3 sequence: CAWGQNTEAFF. The CDR3 nucleotides read TGTGCCTGGGGACAGAACACTGAAGCTTTCTTT.